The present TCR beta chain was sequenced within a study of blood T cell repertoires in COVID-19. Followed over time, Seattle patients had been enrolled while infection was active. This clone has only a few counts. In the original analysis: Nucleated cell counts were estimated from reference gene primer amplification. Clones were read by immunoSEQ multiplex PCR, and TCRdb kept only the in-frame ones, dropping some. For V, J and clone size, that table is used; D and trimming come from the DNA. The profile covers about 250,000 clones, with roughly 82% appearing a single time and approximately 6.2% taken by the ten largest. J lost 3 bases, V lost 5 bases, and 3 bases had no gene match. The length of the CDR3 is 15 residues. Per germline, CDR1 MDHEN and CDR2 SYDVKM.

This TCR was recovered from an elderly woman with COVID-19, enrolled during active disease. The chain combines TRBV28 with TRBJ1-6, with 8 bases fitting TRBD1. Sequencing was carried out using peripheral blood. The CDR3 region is CASSRTGIYNSPLHF. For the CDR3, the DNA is TGTGCCAGCAGTCGGACAGGGATCTATAATTCACCCCTCCACTTT. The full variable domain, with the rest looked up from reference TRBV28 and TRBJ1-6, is DVKVTQSSRYLVKRTGEKVFLECVQDMDHENMFWYRQDPGLGLRLIYFSYDVKMKEKGDIPEGYSVSREKKERFSLILESASTNQTSMYLCASSRTGIYNSPLHFGNGTRLTVT.